This T cell receptor (beta chain) emerged from a study of beta chain features in type 1 diabetes (dated by TCRdb to 2016 to 2019). Turning to the overall study: Mean age, gender distribution, total cell number and subset yield were not different between patients and healthy donors. A total of 107,917,701 sorted cells were examined across all samples, and the number of cells per subset was strongly correlated with RNA yield. In the study, recently diagnosed type 1 diabetes patients and matched healthy donors were compared on the TCRB repertoires of their sorted circulating CD4+ T cell subsets. Whereas all 30 or so donors provided naive and central memory subsets, regulatory and stem cell-like memory subsets were isolated from just 8 patients and roughly eight healthy donors. What the authors observed across the whole study: Patients with type 1 diabetes made fewer insertions and deleted more nucleotides at VDJ recombination sites, implying thymic rearrangement abnormalities. Only small numbers of individuals were included in the HLA sub-analyses, which left unresolved whether HLA type had any influence on TCRB rearrangement. Naive, central memory and regulatory TCRB repertoires appeared more similar among patients than among healthy donors. PCR might favor shorter templates, but patient and control samples were amplified and corrected together, so any skew would affect both groups equally. Type 1 diabetes patients showed a moderate but significant shortening of TCRB CDR3 length in all four CD4+ subsets. Because cDNA was sequenced instead of genomic DNA, highly expressing activated cells could be over-represented, though the groups showed no difference in activation or CD3 levels.

A single peripheral blood draw of about 120 mL on average was collected from each donor into heparinised tubes. A BD FACSAria II and a panel including CD45RO, CCR7, CD25, CD127, CD95 and CD27 were used to sort naive, central memory, regulatory and stem cell-like memory CD4+ T cells. A purity above 98% was achieved for all sorted populations. PBMCs were isolated right away by Lymphoprep density gradient centrifugation and were stained directly, without culture. Samples were stained and sorted in pairs, with one healthy donor and one patient per experiment, so that batch effects were minimized. About this clone itself: Its antigen target is currently unknown. Base-call qualities are not available, and no considerably larger clone is one nucleotide away.

The germline V gene encodes CDR1 SGHRS and CDR2 YFSETQ. The CDR3 runs 14 residues from the cysteine to the phenylalanine. The only DNA kept is the CDR3, 42 bases in frame from the first base. Trimming leaves V shorter by 4 bases and J shorter by 5 bases, with the junction holding 5 bases beyond the gene matches. The High Capacity cDNA Reverse Transcription Kit was used to reverse transcribe all of the isolated RNA, meaning that expressed TCRB transcripts were what got sequenced. Deep immunoSEQ sequencing was applied to naive, central memory and regulatory T cell samples, giving an average of roughly 3.5 million total reads per sample. After sorted cells were lysed in RLT buffer, RNA was extracted with DNase-treated RNeasy Micro or Mini kits, with the choice depending on cell number. Each cell subset was processed on its own to prevent cross-contamination, while patient and healthy donor samples were processed together. The immunoSEQ multiplex PCR was used to amplify TCRB sequences from cDNA, generating 87-bp fragments that spanned the CDR3 region. Sequencing of the amplicons was performed on the Illumina HiSeq platform. Per the authors' processing: PCR bias was computationally corrected using synthetic template baselines, reads within Hamming distance 2 were collapsed, and singletons that could not be merged were discarded. Reads were aligned to IMGT to assign V, D and J genes, CDR3 length, and insertions or deletions at six rearrangement sites. Clonotype counts were normalized to sorted cell number within each subset before computing true diversity and Gini coefficients with the tcR R package. The overlap coefficient, calculated on TCRB nucleotide sequences, was used to quantify repertoire sharing. As a proxy for the pre-selection repertoire, out-of-frame TCRB sequences from naive cells were analyzed. The table was pulled from immuneACCESS by TCRdb, which kept in-frame rearrangements only. Such tables lose some clones; where checked, under half of the loss comes from unresolved V genes, and the rest has no known cause. For V, J and clone size, that table is used; D and trimming come from the DNA. The sample contains 200,000 to 300,000 clones, around 13% of them found a single time. In total, the top ten clones hold 0.015% to 0.02% of the sample.

Specimen: naive CD4+ T cells from blood. What this sample's cell subset or site label stands for: true naive CD4+ T cells. This clonotype originated in a man younger than 40 with type 1 diabetes. The V and J segments used are TRBV5-1 and TRBJ2-1; 8 nucleotides in the junction match TRBD1. Here is the DNA: TGCGCCAGCAGCAAGACAGGGGCTAACAATGAGCAGTTCTTC. Its translation reads: CASSKTGANNEQFF.